The source of this T cell receptor (beta chain) is a study of early T cells in non-severe SARS-CoV-2 infection. On the study more broadly: Alpha and beta chains were unpaired, from unsorted whole-blood bulk RNA.

This clonotype was seen many times. Its antigen is not identified. Study-level findings and limits: Private and CD4 specificities were missed by VDJdb matching, skewed to anti-spike CD8.

Unique molecular identifiers were affixed to single, distinct cDNA molecules. One entry per CDR3 protein results from TCRdb running MiXCR on the 5' RACE reads. The table has 70,000 to 75,000 distinct CDR3 sequences, around 13% seen once. The CDR3 sequence is 16 residues long. Germline CDR1 reads MNHEY; CDR2 reads SVGEGT. The junction had 3 bases not matched to a gene; V was cut back by 4 bases and J by 0 bases. The source is an adult who was a healthcare worker with PCR-confirmed SARS-CoV-2 infection or an uninfected control (not recorded which). Sequencing was performed on whole blood. This chain uses TRBV6-2 or TRBV6-3 with TRBJ2-1, with 10 bases aligning to TRBD2. CDR3 in DNA: TGTGCCAGCAGTTTAGCGGGGGGAACCTCCTACAATGAGCAGTTCTTC. Its translation: CASSLAGGTSYNEQFF.